These T cell receptor beta chains were read from a single sample in a study of T cells in severe cutaneous drug reactions. TCRdb re-analyzed the multiplex PCR reads; it lists each CDR3 protein once, without DNA. This table lists thousands of distinct CDR3 sequences. Sequencing was performed on PBMCs. The receptors shown here come from a human donor with Stevens-Johnson syndrome, a severe cutaneous drug reaction. Both conserved end residues are part of each CDR3. The size entry is marked missing in some rows and otherwise reads once, few, many or a size class.

CDR3 protein,clone size,V gene,J gene
CASSHPPTSSGTSYNEQFF,.,TRBV7-9,TRBJ2-1
CSAWDRGVWQPQHF,.,TRBV20-1,TRBJ1-5
CSARPTSGTTDTQYF,.,TRBV20-1,TRBJ2-3
CASSLSSGGTEAFF,.,TRBV28,TRBJ1-1
CASRQGGTDTQYF,.,TRBV3-1,TRBJ2-3
CASSPDLYNEQFF,.,TRBV27,TRBJ2-1
CAISALQGIRDWTEAFF,.,TRBV10-3,TRBJ1-1
CSVEFFTDTQYF,.,TRBV29-1,TRBJ2-3
CASSLSGKGTDTQYF,medium-sized,TRBV7-6,TRBJ2-3
CASREGALNVETQYF,medium-sized,TRBV6-2/TRBV6-3,TRBJ2-5
CASSQVGLAGAHEQYF,.,TRBV4-3,TRBJ2-7
CATGGAQVRGYTF,.,TRBV10-3,TRBJ1-2
CASSILRAGAYNEQFF,.,TRBV19,TRBJ2-1
CASRPIRKDRGTYEQYF,medium-sized,TRBV11-2,TRBJ2-7
CAWNDVGLSYNSPLHF,medium-sized,TRBV30,TRBJ1-6
CAISEFERGKLFF,.,TRBV10-3,TRBJ1-4
CASNLAGAGTGELFF,.,TRBV9,TRBJ2-2
CASSFDSLPSLGQFF,.,TRBV12-3/TRBV12-4,TRBJ2-1
CASIPVAGNTIYF,.,TRBV19,TRBJ1-3
CASSQGSLGPRYEQYF,.,TRBV3-1,TRBJ2-7
CSATPQWAGDSEQYF,.,TRBV20-1,TRBJ2-7
CASSIGHLVGQPQHF,.,TRBV19,TRBJ1-5
CASSQGTRDYGYTF,.,TRBV7-9,TRBJ1-2
CASSLFNYEQYF,medium-sized,TRBV13,TRBJ2-7
CASSFGGTRGITEAFF,.,TRBV13,TRBJ1-1
CASSARTGDSAGELFF,.,TRBV2,TRBJ2-2